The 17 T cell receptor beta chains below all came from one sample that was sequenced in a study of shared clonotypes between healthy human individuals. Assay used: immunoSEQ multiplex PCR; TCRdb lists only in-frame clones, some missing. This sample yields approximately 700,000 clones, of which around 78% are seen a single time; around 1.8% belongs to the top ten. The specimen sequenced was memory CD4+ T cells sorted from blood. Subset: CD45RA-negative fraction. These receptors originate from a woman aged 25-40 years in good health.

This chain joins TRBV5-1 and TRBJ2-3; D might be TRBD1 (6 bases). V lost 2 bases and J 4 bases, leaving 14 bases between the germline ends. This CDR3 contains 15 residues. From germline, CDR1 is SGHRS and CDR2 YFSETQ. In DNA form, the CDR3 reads TGCGCCAGCAGCTTCACGGACAGATTACCAGATACGCAGTATTTT. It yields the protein CASSFTDRLPDTQYF.

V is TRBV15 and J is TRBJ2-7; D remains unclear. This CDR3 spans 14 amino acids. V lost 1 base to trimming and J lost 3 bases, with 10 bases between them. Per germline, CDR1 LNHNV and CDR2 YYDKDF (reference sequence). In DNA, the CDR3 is TGTGCCACCAGCAGAGTCCCCAGAAACTACGAGCAGTACTTC. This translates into CATSRVPRNYEQYF.

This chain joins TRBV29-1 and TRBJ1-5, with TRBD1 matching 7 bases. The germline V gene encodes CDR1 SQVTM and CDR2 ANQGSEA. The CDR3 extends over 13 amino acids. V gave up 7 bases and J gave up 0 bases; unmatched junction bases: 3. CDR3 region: CSAGTDSNQPQHF. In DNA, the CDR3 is TGCAGCGCGGGGACAGATAGCAATCAGCCCCAGCATTTT. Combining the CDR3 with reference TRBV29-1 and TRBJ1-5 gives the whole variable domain SAVISQKPSRDICQRGTSLTIQCQVDSQVTMMFWYRQQPGQSLTLIATANQGSEATYESGFVIDKFPISRPNLTFSTLTVSNMSPEDSSIYLCSAGTDSNQPQHFGDGTRLSIL.

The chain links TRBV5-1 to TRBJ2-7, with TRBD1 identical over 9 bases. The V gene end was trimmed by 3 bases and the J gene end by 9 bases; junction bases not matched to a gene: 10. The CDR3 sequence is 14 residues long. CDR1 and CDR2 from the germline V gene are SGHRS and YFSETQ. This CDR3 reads CASSSGTGTMRQYF. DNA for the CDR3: TGCGCCAGCAGCTCCGGGACAGGGACTATGCGGCAGTACTTC.

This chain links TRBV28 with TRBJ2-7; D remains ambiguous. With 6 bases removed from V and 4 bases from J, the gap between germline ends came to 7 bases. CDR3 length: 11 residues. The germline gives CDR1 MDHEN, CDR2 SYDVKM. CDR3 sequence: CASRTQYEQYF. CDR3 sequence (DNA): TGTGCCAGCAGGACACAGTACGAGCAGTACTTC.

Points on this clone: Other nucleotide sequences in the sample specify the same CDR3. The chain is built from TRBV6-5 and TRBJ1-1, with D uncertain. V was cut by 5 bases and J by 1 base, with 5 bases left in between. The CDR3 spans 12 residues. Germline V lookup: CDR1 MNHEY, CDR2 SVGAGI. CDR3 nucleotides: TGTGCCAGCAGTCGCCGGAACACTGAAGCTTTCTTT. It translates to CASSRRNTEAFF.

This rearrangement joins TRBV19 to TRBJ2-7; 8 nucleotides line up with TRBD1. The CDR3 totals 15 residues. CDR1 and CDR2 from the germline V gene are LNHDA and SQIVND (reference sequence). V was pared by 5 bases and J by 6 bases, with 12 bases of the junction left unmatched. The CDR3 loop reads CASSPWDRTVGEQYF. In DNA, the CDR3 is TGTGCCAGTAGTCCGTGGGACAGGACTGTAGGCGAGCAGTACTTC.

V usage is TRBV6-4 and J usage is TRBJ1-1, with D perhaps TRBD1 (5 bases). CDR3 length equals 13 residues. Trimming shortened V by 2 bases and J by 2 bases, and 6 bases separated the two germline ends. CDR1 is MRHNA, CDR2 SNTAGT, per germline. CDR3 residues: CASSDGDNTEAFF. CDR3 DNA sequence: TGTGCCAGCAGTGACGGGGACAACACTGAAGCTTTCTTT.

The CDR3 DNA follows: TGTGCCAGCAGGACACAAGCTGGACAGGGTTATCAGCCCCAGCATTTT. This translates into CASRTQAGQGYQPQHF. The chain carries TRBV27 and TRBJ1-5; 8 nucleotides align to TRBD1. With 6 bases clipped from V and 5 bases from J, the junction kept 12 bases outside the gene matches. The CDR3 has 16 amino acids. Germline V lookup: CDR1 MNHEY, CDR2 SMNVEV (reference sequence).

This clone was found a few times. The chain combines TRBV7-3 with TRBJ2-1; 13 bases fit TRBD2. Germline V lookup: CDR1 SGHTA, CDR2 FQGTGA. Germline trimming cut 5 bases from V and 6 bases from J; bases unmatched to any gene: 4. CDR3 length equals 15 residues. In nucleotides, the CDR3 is TGTGCCAGCAGCCGGACTAGCGGGAGTTCCAATGAGCAGTTCTTC. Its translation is CASSRTSGSSNEQFF.

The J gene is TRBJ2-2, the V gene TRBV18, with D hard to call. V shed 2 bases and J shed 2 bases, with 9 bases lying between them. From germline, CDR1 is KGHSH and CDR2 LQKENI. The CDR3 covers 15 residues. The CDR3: CASSPMTPNTGELFF. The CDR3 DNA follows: TGTGCCAGCTCACCAATGACTCCCAACACCGGGGAGCTGTTTTTT. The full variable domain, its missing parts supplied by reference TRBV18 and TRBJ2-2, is NAGVMQNPRHLVRRRGQEARLRCSPMKGHSHVYWYRQLPEEGLKFMVYLQKENIIDESGMPKERFSAEFPKEGPSILRIQQVVRGDSAAYFCASSPMTPNTGELFFGEGSRLTVL.

CDR3 protein: CASGREETDTQYF. Written as DNA, the CDR3 is TGTGCCAGCGGGCGGGAGGAAACAGATACGCAGTATTTT. The chain has TRBV6-1 and TRBJ2-3; 8 bases line up with TRBD2. The CDR3 consists of 13 residues. V was clipped by 8 bases and J by 3 bases; unmatched bases: 4. From germline, CDR1 is MNHNS and CDR2 SASEGT.

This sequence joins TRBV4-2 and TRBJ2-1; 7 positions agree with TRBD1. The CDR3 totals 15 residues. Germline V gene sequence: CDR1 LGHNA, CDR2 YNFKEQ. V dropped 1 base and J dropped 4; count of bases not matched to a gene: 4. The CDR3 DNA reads TGTGCCAGCAGCCAAGGAGGGACAGAGTACAATGAGCAGTTCTTC. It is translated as CASSQGGTEYNEQFF.

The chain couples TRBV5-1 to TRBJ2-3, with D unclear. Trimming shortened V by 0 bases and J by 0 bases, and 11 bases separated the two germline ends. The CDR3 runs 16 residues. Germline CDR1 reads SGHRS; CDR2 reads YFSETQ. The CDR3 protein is CASSLVGGSSTDTQYF. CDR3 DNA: TGCGCCAGCAGCTTGGTAGGCGGCTCTAGCACAGATACGCAGTATTTT.

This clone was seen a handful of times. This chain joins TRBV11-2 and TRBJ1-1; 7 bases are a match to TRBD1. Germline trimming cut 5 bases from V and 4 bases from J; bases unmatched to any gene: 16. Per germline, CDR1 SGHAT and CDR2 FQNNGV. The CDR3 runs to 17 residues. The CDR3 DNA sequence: TGTGCCAGCAGCGACAGATTCAGGGGGGTTTCGGGCACTGAAGCTTTCTTT. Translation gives CASSDRFRGVSGTEAFF.

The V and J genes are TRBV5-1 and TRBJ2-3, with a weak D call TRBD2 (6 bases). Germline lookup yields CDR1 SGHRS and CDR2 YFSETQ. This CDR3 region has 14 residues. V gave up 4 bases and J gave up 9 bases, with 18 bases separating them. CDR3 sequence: CASSAGLYTGTQYF. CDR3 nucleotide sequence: TGCGCCAGCAGCGCGGGACTTTATACGGGGACGCAGTATTTT.

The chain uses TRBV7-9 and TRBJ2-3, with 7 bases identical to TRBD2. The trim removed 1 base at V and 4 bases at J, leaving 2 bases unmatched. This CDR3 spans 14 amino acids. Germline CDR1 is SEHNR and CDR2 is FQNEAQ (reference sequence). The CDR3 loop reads CASSLGLASDTQYF. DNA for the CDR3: TGTGCCAGCAGCTTAGGACTAGCTTCAGATACGCAGTATTTT. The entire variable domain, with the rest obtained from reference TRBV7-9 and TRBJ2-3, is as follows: DTGVSQNPRHKITKRGQNVTFRCDPISEHNRLYWYRQTLGQGPEFLTYFQNEAQLEKSRLLSDRFSAERPKGSFSTLEIQRTEQGDSAMYLCASSLGLASDTQYFGPGTRLTVL.